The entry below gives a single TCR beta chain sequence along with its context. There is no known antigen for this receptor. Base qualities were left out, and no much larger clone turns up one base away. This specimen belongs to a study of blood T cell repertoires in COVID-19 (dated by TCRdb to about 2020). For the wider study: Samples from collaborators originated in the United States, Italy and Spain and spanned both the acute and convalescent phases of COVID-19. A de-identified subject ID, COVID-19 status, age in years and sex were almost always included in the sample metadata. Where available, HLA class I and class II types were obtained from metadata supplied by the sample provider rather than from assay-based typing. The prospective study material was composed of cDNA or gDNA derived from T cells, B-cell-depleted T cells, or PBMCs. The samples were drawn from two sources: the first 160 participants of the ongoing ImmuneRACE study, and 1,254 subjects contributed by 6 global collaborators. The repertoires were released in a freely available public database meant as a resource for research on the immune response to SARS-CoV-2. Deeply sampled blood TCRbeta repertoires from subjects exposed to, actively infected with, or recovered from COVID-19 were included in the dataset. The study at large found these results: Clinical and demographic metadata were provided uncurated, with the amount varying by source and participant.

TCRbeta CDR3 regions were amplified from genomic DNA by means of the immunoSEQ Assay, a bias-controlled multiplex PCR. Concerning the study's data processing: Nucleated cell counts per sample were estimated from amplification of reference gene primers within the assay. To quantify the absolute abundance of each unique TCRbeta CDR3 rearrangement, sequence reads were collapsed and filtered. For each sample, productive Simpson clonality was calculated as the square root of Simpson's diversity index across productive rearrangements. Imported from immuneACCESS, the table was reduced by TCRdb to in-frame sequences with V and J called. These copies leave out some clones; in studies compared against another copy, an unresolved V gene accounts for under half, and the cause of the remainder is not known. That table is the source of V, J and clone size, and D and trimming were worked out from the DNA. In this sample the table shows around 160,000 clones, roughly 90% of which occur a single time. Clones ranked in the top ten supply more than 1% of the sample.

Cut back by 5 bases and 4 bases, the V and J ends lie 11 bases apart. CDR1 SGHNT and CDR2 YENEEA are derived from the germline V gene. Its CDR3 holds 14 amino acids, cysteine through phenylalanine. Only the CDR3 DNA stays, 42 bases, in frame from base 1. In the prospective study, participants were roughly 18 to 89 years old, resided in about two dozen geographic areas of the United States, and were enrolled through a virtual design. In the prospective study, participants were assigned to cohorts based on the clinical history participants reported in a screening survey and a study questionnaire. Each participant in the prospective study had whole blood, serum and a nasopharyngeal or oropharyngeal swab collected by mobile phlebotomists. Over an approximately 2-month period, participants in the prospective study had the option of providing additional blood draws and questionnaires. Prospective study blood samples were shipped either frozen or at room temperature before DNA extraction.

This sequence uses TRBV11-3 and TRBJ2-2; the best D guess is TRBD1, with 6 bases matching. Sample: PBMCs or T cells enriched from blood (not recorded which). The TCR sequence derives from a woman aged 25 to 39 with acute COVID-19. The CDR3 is CASSTQGRTGELFF. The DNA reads TGTGCCAGCAGCACACAGGGTCGCACCGGGGAGCTGTTTTTT.